The 17 T cell receptor beta chains reported below all come from one sample, sequenced in a study of T cell repertoires in cytomegalovirus infection (dated by TCRdb to 2018 to 2020). What this sample's treatment or condition label stands for: in vitro stimulation with specific CMV peptide epitopes to enrich CMV-specific T cells. These receptors' antigens are unknown. Sequencing was performed on an Illumina HiSeq 1500. TCRdb reanalyzed the raw reads on its own, using fastp at Q25 for trimming and MiXCR for clone calling, and kept in-frame beta chains. Every CDR3 protein is listed once, alongside the most common genes and DNA of its rows. The sample yields approximately 990,000 distinct CDR3 sequences; approximately 31% were counted once. The ten largest make up around an eighth of the sample. Material: cultured CD8+ T cells from PBMCs, obtained from culture after CMV antigen stimulation. Source of these receptors: a human donor in good health (CMV status not recorded). Some clones in this sample may be carry-over from other donors' samples.

V and J are TRBV4-2 and TRBJ1-1; TRBD1 agrees at 9 bases. V gave up 4 bases and J gave up 8 bases; unmatched junction bases: 11. The CDR3 consists of 15 residues. Germline V gene lookup returns CDR1 LGHNA and CDR2 YNFKEQ. CDR3 bases: TGTGCCAGCAGCCCATATTTGGGACAGGGCGACGAAGCTTTCTTT. Translated, it gives CASSPYLGQGDEAFF.

This clonotype was picked up one time. This chain uses TRBV29-1 with TRBJ2-3; the match to TRBD2 covers 8 bases. CDR1 is SQVTM, CDR2 ANQGSEA, per germline. The junction had 7 bases not matched to a gene; V was cut back by 3 bases and J by 2 bases. The CDR3 loop spans 15 amino acids. This chain's CDR3 is CSVEGAGANTDTQYF. The CDR3 nucleotides read TGCAGCGTTGAGGGAGCGGGGGCCAACACAGATACGCAGTATTTT.

The V and J genes are TRBV27 and TRBJ2-7; 10 nucleotides line up with TRBD1. CDR3 length: 15 amino acids. The J segment lost 4 bases and the V segment lost 6 bases, leaving 9 bases of the junction unmatched. Germline CDR1 is MNHEY and CDR2 is SMNVEV (reference sequence). CDR3 region: CASSPSGGQGYEQYF. In DNA, the CDR3 is TGTGCCAGCAGCCCTTCTGGGGGACAGGGGTACGAGCAGTACTTC.

V and J are TRBV10-3 and TRBJ2-3; D is unclear. The germline gives CDR1 ENHRY, CDR2 SYGVKD. The CDR3 length is 15 residues. The V and J ends lost 0 bases and 0 bases respectively, with 7 bases between them. The CDR3 DNA is TGTGCCATCAGTGAGTCGGAGCAGAGCACAGATACGCAGTATTTT. This encodes CAISESEQSTDTQYF.

This clonotype was detected only a few times. The J gene is TRBJ1-5, the V gene TRBV27; D remains ambiguous. CDR1 is MNHEY and CDR2 is SMNVEV in the germline V gene (reference sequence). This CDR3 contains 15 residues. V dropped 0 bases and J dropped 2 bases, with 8 bases sitting between them. As DNA, the CDR3 is TGTGCCAGCAGTTTATCGAGTGGGGGCAATCAGCCCCAGCATTTT. Its translation is CASSLSSGGNQPQHF.

Concerning this clonotype itself: One junction end does not reproduce the germline sequence, and a read error may be involved. The chain is built from TRBV7-7 and TRBJ2-7; no firm D call. Looked up from germline, CDR1 is SSHAT and CDR2 is FNYEAQ (reference sequence). The CDR3 totals 15 residues. The CDR3 is CASSLGPGPSYEQYF. The CDR3 nucleotides are TGTGCTAGCAGCTTAGGGCCGGGTCCCTCCTACGAGCAGTACTTC. The full variable domain, in which reference TRBV7-7 and TRBJ2-7 provide the parts outside the CDR3, is GAGVSQSPRYKVTKRGQDVTLRCDPISSHATLYWYQQALGQGPEFLTYFNYEAQPDKSGLPSDRFSAERPEGSISTLTIQRTEQRDSAMYRCASSLGPGPSYEQYFGPGTRLTVT.

The genes are TRBV7-9 and TRBJ1-4; D call uncertain. The V and J ends lost 5 bases and 7 bases respectively, with 14 bases between them. From germline, CDR1 is SEHNR and CDR2 FQNEAQ (reference sequence). The CDR3 length is 14 residues. The DNA for the CDR3 is TGTGCCAGCAGCCCTATTACTCGAGGTGAAAAACTGTTTTTT. Amino acids: CASSPITRGEKLFF.

J is TRBJ2-1 and V is TRBV4-2; 7 bases match TRBD2. The germline V gene encodes CDR1 LGHNA and CDR2 YNFKEQ. J lost 12 bases, V lost 1 base, and 12 bases had no gene match. This CDR3 has 15 amino acids. In nucleotides, the CDR3 is TGTGCCAGCAGCCAAGCCCTGACTAGCCTCTCGGTGCAGTTCTTC. Its translation: CASSQALTSLSVQFF.

The rearrangement links TRBV2 to TRBJ2-2, with unresolved D. The CDR3 length is 14 residues. Trimming removed 6 bases at V and 0 bases at J, with 8 bases between. Germline V gene sequence: CDR1 SNHLY, CDR2 FYNNEI. The CDR3 DNA reads TGTGCCAGCAGCGGACCTCCGAACACCGGGGAGCTGTTTTTT. It is translated as CASSGPPNTGELFF.

J is TRBJ2-3 and V is TRBV6-1, with D perhaps TRBD1 or TRBD2 (5 bases each). This CDR3 spans 13 amino acids. Germline values: CDR1 MNHNS, CDR2 SASEGT. Trimming removed 11 bases at V and 2 bases at J, with 14 bases between. The CDR3 region is CAVGEYLTDTQYF. CDR3 DNA: TGTGCCGTGGGGGAGTACCTCACAGATACGCAGTATTTT.

This clonotype was observed many times. The rearrangement joins TRBV10-1 to TRBJ2-7; 12 bases map to TRBD2. The CDR3 consists of 14 residues. Per the germline V gene, CDR1 is WNHNN and CDR2 is SYGVQD (reference sequence). The J segment lost 3 bases and the V segment lost 6 bases, leaving 3 bases of the junction unmatched. CDR3 residues: CASRGLAGYYEQYF. DNA for the CDR3: TGCGCCAGCAGGGGACTAGCGGGCTACTACGAGCAGTACTTC.

This clonotype was observed many times. The rearrangement uses TRBV7-6 and TRBJ1-1; 7 bases agree with TRBD1. Trimming removed 5 bases from V and 1 base from J; junction bases left unmatched: 4. The CDR3 is 14 amino acids. Per germline, CDR1 SGHVS and CDR2 FNYEAQ. The chain's CDR3 is CASSDDRENTEAFF. In nucleotides, the CDR3 is TGTGCCAGCAGCGACGACAGGGAGAACACTGAAGCTTTCTTT.

This clonotype was counted between two and nine times. The chain has TRBV7-9 and TRBJ2-3, with D perhaps matching TRBD1 (6 bases). Trimming cost V 5 bases and J 4 bases, with 16 bases left between them. The CDR3 loop spans 15 amino acids. Germline V gene data show CDR1 as SEHNR and CDR2 as FQNEAQ (reference sequence). In DNA form, the CDR3 reads TGTGCCAGCAGCAGAAGGGGGTCAGTTGCAGATACGCAGTATTTT. The encoded protein is CASSRRGSVADTQYF.

The gene calls are TRBV7-6 and TRBJ1-1; 8 bases map to TRBD1. The CDR3 has 15 amino acids. With V trimmed by 4 bases and J by 0 bases, 4 bases remained unmatched. Germline CDR1 reads SGHVS; CDR2 reads FNYEAQ. The CDR3 bases are TGTGCCAGCAGCTCCGGGACAGGTATGAACACTGAAGCTTTCTTT. It is translated as CASSSGTGMNTEAFF.

Notes on this clonotype: An end of the junction does not agree with germline; a read error may underlie this. The rearrangement links TRBV5-6 to TRBJ2-3, with TRBD1 as a possible D gene (6 bases). The CDR3 spans 16 residues. The germline CDR1 and CDR2 sequences are SGHDT and YYEEEE. This CDR3 is CTSSADRLKPQDTQYF. The CDR3 DNA reads as TGTACCAGCAGTGCAGACAGGTTAAAGCCACAGGATACGCAGTATTTT. The variable domain in full, with the rest retrieved from reference TRBV5-6 and TRBJ2-3, is DAGVTQSPTHLIKTRGQQVTLRCSPKSGHDTVSWYQQALGQGPQFIFQYYEEEERQRGNFPDRFSGHQFPNYSSELNVNALLLGDSALYLCTSSADRLKPQDTQYFGPGTRLTVL.

The rearrangement joins TRBV5-1 to TRBJ1-1; tentative D call: TRBD1 (6 bases). Trimming stripped 0 bases from V and 5 bases from J, with 20 bases between. CDR3 size: 17 residues. Germline CDR1 and CDR2: SGHRS and YFSETQ. CDR3 nucleotides: TGCGCCAGCAGCTTGGAAAAAGATACAGGGCCGGCAACTGAAGCTTTCTTT. Its translation: CASSLEKDTGPATEAFF.

This clonotype was observed a handful of times. This sequence joins TRBV6-5 and TRBJ1-6; 7 bases map to TRBD1. The V and J ends lost 1 base and 11 bases, in that order; junction bases with no gene match: 8. CDR3 length equals 15 residues. In germline, CDR1 is MNHEY, CDR2 SVGAGI. CDR3 in amino acids: CASSYFRQGGPPLHF. CDR3 sequence (DNA): TGTGCCAGCAGTTACTTTAGACAGGGAGGACCACCCCTCCACTTT.